The 16 T cell receptor beta chains below come from one sample, sequenced in a study of T cells after yellow fever vaccination. TCRdb re-derived calls from the 5' RACE reads in MiXCR, one entry per CDR3 protein. The data contain 150,000 to 200,000 distinct CDR3 sequences, around 9% of them singletons. This sample comprised CD8+ T cells sorted from PBMCs, obtained 45 days after the yellow fever booster vaccination. The origin of the receptors is a young man who received the YFV17D yellow fever vaccine.

The rearrangement joins TRBV6-2 or TRBV6-3 to TRBJ1-1, with a tentative D call TRBD1 (5 bases). Germline V gene lookup returns CDR1 MNHEY and CDR2 SVGEGT. V was trimmed by 5 bases and J by 5 bases, leaving 18 bases between them. The length of the CDR3 is 15 residues. The CDR3 sequence: CASSRPLREGTEAFF. CDR3 bases: TGTGCCAGCAGTCGCCCACTCAGGGAGGGGACTGAAGCTTTCTTT.

V gene TRBV10-3 combines with J gene TRBJ2-5; 9 nucleotides match TRBD1. With V trimmed by 5 bases and J by 3 bases, 4 bases remained unmatched. Germline CDR1 ENHRY, CDR2 SYGVKD. CDR3 length: 14 residues. CDR3 sequence reads: CAISSGTGKETQYF. The CDR3 DNA reads TGTGCCATCAGTTCCGGGACAGGGAAAGAGACCCAGTACTTC.

About this clonotype: An end of the junction does not agree with germline; a read error may underlie this. The rearrangement uses TRBV24-1 and TRBJ2-1; D remains ambiguous. The CDR3 loop spans 15 amino acids. From germline, CDR1 is KGHDR and CDR2 SFDVKD. CDR3 DNA sequence: TGTGCCAGCTCCCGCTGGGATAGCTCCTACAATGAGGAGTTCTTC. It yields the protein CASSRWDSSYNEEFF.

This chain joins TRBV9 and TRBJ2-5; D is uncertain. The CDR3 covers 13 residues. Trimming stripped 3 bases from V and 2 bases from J, with 8 bases between. Germline CDR1 is SGDLS and CDR2 is YYNGEE. The chain's CDR3 is CASSADPQETQYF. DNA for the CDR3: TGTGCCAGCAGCGCGGATCCTCAAGAGACCCAGTACTTC. Full variable domain (outside the CDR3, taken from reference TRBV9 and TRBJ2-5): DSGVTQTPKHLITATGQRVTLRCSPRSGDLSVYWYQQSLDQGLQFLIQYYNGEERAKGNILERFSAQQFPDLHSELNLSSLELGDSALYFCASSADPQETQYFGPGTRLLVL.

This clonotype came up many times. The junction and the germline gene differ at one end; a read error may be behind it. J is TRBJ2-3 and V is TRBV2, with D possibly matching TRBD2 (6 bases). CDR3 length: 16 residues. CDR1 SNHLY and CDR2 FYNNEI come from the germline V gene. The CDR3 DNA sequence: TGTGCCAGCAGCGAAGAGGGACTTCCAAGCACAGATACGCAGTATTTT. Its protein product is CASSEEGLPSTDTQYF.

This clonotype was counted many times. This chain uses TRBV12-3 or TRBV12-4 with TRBJ2-7, with D possibly being TRBD1 (5 bases). This CDR3 spans 14 amino acids. V was shortened by 5 bases and J by 2 bases, with 13 bases between the two germline ends. CDR3 residues: CASSLRVRAYEQYF. The CDR3 bases are TGTGCCAGCAGTCTCAGGGTCAGGGCCTACGAGCAGTACTTC.

This clonotype was detected only a few times. The rearrangement joins TRBV4-3 to TRBJ2-4; D is unresolved. CDR3 length: 13 amino acids. Germline CDR1 is LGHNA and CDR2 is YSLEER. V lost 4 bases, J lost 3 bases, and 7 bases lay in between. The DNA of the CDR3 is TGCGCCAGCAGCCCGGAAGACAAAAACATTCAGTACTTC. This gives the protein CASSPEDKNIQYF.

This clonotype was picked up a small number of times. The chain couples TRBV5-6 to TRBJ1-4; D is undetermined. With 4 bases removed from V and 0 bases from J, the gap between germline ends came to 7 bases. Germline assignment: CDR1 SGHDT and CDR2 YYEEEE. The CDR3 sequence is 14 residues long. The CDR3 protein is CASSARATNEKLFF. The DNA for the CDR3 is TGTGCCAGCAGCGCACGTGCAACTAATGAAAAACTGTTTTTT.

This chain connects TRBV7-6 to TRBJ1-1; D is perhaps TRBD1 (5 bases). The V end lost 5 bases, the J end lost 3 bases, and 16 bases lay between the germline ends. The V gene's germline CDR1 is SGHVS and CDR2 FNYEAQ. This CDR3 contains 15 residues. The CDR3 protein is CASSGTLGPDTEAFF. The DNA of the CDR3 is TGTGCCAGCAGCGGAACTTTGGGACCCGACACTGAAGCTTTCTTT.

The table lists this clonotype with a few counts. The genes are TRBV4-3 and TRBJ1-2; D gene unclear. The ends were cut back, 3 bases at V and 8 bases at J, with 25 bases in the middle. This CDR3 comprises 17 residues. Germline CDR1 and CDR2: LGHNA and YSLEER. CDR3 amino acids: CASSHLREQLRYEGYTF. CDR3 bases: TGCGCCAGCAGCCATCTCCGGGAGCAACTCCGTTACGAGGGCTACACCTTC.

This clonotype was detected ten times or more. CDR3 DNA: TGTGCCAGCAGCGTAGGAGGAGGGGCCAGAGAGACCCAGTACTTC. Its translation is CASSVGGGARETQYF. This chain connects TRBV9 to TRBJ2-5; D possibly corresponds to TRBD2 (6 bases). The CDR3 spans 15 residues. Per the germline V gene, CDR1 is SGDLS and CDR2 is YYNGEE. V was clipped by 0 bases and J by 4 bases, with 13 bases between them.

The rearrangement links TRBV6-5 to TRBJ2-5; D is undetermined. Germline V lookup: CDR1 MNHEY, CDR2 SVGAGI. The CDR3 has 15 amino acids. V dropped 0 bases and J dropped 4 bases, with 12 bases sitting between them. The DNA for the CDR3 is TGTGCCAGCAGTTACTCGGTGGCCAGTTCAGAGACCCAGTACTTC. This gives the protein CASSYSVASSETQYF.

A few counts support this clonotype. The rearrangement links TRBV12-3 or TRBV12-4 to TRBJ1-1, with D hard to call. The CDR3 is 13 residues long. Trimming removed 2 bases at V and 6 bases at J, with 10 bases between. CDR3 nucleotide sequence: TGTGCCAGCAGTTTAAACTGGGAGTCTGAAGCTTTCTTT. Translated: CASSLNWESEAFF.

This clonotype has just a few counts. V usage is TRBV19 and J usage is TRBJ2-3, with D uncertain. Germline V gene lookup returns CDR1 LNHDA and CDR2 SQIVND (reference sequence). V was clipped by 3 bases and J by 7 bases, with 5 bases between them. The CDR3 covers 11 residues. CDR3 sequence reads: CASSILHTQYF. In DNA form, the CDR3 reads TGTGCCAGTAGTATTCTTCATACGCAGTATTTT.

This clonotype was counted many times. The chain combines TRBV4-1 with TRBJ2-5; the match to TRBD2 covers 8 bases. The CDR3 consists of 17 residues. With 3 bases clipped from V and 5 bases from J, the junction kept 14 bases outside the gene matches. Germline V gene sequence: CDR1 MGHRA, CDR2 YSYEKL. CDR3 DNA: TGCGCCAGCAGCCACCACAGCGGGGGCGACGATAGGGAGACCCAGTACTTC. It encodes CASSHHSGGDDRETQYF.

This clonotype was observed a handful of times. J is TRBJ2-2 and V is TRBV6-4, with 9 nucleotides matching TRBD2. Unmatched junction bases numbered 5, after V lost 0 bases and J lost 6 bases. The CDR3 loop spans 16 amino acids. Germline V gene lookup returns CDR1 MRHNA and CDR2 SNTAGT. The CDR3 sequence: CASSDSMAGGPGELFF. The CDR3 nucleotides are TGTGCCAGCAGTGACTCGATGGCGGGGGGGCCCGGGGAGCTGTTTTTT.